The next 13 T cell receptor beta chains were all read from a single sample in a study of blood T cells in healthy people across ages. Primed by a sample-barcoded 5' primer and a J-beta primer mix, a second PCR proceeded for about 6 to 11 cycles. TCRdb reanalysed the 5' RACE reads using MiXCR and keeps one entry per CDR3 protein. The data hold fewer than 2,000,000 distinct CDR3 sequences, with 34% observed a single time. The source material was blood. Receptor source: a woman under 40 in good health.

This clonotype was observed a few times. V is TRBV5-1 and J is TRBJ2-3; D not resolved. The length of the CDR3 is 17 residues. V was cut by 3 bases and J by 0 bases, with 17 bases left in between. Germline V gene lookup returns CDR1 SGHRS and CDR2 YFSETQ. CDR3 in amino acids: CASSSTVAAVSTDTQYF. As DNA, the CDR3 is TGCGCCAGCAGCTCTACCGTTGCGGCCGTTAGCACAGATACGCAGTATTTT.

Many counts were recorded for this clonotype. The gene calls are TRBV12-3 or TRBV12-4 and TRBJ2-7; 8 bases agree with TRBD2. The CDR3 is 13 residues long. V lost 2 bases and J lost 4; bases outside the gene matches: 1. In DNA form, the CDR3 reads TGTGCCAGCAGTTTATTAGCGGGGTACGAGCAGTACTTC. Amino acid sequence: CASSLLAGYEQYF.

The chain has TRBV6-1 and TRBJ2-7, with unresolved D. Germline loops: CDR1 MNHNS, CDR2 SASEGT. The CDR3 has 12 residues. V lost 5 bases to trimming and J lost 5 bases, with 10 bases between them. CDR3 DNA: TGTGCCAGCAGTCACCGACCCAACGAGCAGTACTTC. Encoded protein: CASSHRPNEQYF.

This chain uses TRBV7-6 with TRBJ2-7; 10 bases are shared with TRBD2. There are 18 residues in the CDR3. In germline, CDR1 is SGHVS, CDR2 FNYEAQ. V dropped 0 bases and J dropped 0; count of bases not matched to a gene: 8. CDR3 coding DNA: TGTGCCAGCAGCTTAGCCTCTAAAACTAGCGGGGTCTCCTACGAGCAGTACTTC. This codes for CASSLASKTSGVSYEQYF.

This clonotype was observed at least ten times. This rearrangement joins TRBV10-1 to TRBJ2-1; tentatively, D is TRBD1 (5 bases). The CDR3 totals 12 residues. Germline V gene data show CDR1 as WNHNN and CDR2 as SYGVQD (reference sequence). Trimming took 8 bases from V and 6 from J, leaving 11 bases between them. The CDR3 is CASQGQANEQFF. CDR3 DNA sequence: TGCGCCAGCCAGGGTCAGGCCAATGAGCAGTTCTTC.

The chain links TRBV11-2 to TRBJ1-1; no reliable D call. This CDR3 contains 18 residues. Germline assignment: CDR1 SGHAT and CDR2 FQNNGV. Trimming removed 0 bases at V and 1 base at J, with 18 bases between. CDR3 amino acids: CASSLDPLGSFTNTEAFF. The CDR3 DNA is TGTGCCAGCAGCTTAGACCCTTTGGGGTCTTTCACGAACACTGAAGCTTTCTTT.

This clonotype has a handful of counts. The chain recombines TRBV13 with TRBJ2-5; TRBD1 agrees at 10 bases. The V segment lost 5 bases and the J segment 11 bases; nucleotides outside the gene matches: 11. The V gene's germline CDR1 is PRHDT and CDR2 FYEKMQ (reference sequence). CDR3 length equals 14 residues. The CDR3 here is CASSLSGTGDPQYF. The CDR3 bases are TGTGCCAGCAGCCTCTCCGGGACAGGGGATCCGCAGTACTTC.

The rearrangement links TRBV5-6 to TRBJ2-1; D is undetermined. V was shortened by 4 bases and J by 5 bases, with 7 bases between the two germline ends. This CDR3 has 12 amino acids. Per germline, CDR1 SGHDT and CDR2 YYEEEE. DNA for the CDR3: TGTGCCAGCAGCGGCCGTAACAATGAGCAGTTCTTC. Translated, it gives CASSGRNNEQFF.

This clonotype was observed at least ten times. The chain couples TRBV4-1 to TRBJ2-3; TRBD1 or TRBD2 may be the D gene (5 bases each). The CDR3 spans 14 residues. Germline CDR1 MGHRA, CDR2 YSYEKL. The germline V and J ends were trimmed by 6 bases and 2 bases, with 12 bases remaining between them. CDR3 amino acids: CASRTGPYTDTQYF. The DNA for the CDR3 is TGCGCCAGCAGAACGGGACCGTACACAGATACGCAGTATTTT.

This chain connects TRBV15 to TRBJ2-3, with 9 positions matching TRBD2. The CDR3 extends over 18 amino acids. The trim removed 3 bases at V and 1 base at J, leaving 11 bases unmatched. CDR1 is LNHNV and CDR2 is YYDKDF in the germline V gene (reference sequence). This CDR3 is CATSRAGGGRRGTDTQYF. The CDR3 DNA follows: TGTGCCACCAGCAGGGCGGGAGGGGGGCGTAGGGGCACAGATACGCAGTATTTT.

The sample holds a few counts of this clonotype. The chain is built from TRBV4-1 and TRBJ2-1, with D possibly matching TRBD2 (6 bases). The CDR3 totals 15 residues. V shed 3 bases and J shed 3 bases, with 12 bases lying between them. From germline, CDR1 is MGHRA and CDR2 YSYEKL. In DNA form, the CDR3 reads TGCGCCAGCAGCCAGGCTCTAGCGAGCTACAATGAGCAGTTCTTC. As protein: CASSQALASYNEQFF.

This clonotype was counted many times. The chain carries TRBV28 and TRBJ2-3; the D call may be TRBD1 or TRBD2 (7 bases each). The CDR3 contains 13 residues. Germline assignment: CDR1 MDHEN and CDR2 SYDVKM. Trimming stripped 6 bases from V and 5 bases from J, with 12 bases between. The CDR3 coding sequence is TGTGCCAGCAGCCCAGGGGGGGGAGATACGCAGTATTTT. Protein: CASSPGGGDTQYF.

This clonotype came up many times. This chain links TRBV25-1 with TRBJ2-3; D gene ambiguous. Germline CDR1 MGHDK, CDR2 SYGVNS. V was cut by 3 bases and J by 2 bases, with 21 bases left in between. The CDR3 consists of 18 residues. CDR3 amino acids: CASSDPWAALILTDTQYF. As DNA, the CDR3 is TGTGCCAGCAGTGACCCATGGGCGGCCCTAATCCTCACAGATACGCAGTATTTT.